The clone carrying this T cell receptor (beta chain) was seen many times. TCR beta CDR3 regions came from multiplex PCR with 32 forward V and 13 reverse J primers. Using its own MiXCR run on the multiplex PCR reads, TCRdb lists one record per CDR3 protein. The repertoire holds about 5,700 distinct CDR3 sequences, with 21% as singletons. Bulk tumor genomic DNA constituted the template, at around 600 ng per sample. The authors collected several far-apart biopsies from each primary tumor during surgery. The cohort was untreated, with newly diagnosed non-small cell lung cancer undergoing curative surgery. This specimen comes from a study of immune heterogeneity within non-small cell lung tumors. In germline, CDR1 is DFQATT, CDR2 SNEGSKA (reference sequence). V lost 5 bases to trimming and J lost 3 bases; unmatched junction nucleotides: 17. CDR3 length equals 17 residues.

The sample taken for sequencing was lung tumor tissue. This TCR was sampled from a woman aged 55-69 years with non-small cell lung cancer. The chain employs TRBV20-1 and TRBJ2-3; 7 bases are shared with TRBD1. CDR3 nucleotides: TGCAGTGCTCCCCCTTGGAACAGGGGAGCTTTAACAGATACGCAGTATTTT. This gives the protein CSAPPWNRGALTDTQYF.